The clone carrying this T cell receptor beta chain was counted between two and nine times. This entry is derived from a study of blood T cell repertoires in COVID-19. V trimming: 5 bases; J trimming: 4 bases; junction bases outside the gene matches: 13. CDR3 length: 17 amino acids. Per germline, CDR1 SEHNR and CDR2 FQNEAQ (reference sequence). TCRdb's copy holds only in-frame clones and misses some; the assay was immunoSEQ multiplex PCR. The sample holds 340,000 or so clones, more than 70% seen once. The sequencing input was peripheral blood. The receptor comes from a man aged 30 to 39 with active or convalescent COVID-19. This chain links TRBV7-9 with TRBJ2-3, with TRBD1 matching 9 bases. CDR3 loop: CASSVTGGYIVADTQYF. CDR3 coding DNA: TGTGCCAGCAGCGTGACAGGGGGTTATATTGTCGCAGATACGCAGTATTTT.